The sequence of this TCR beta chain was determined in a study of beta chain features in type 1 diabetes. Sampling consisted of one heparinised blood draw per donor, averaging roughly 100 mL. Central memory, naive, regulatory and stem cell-like memory CD4+ cells were sorted by CD45RO/CCR7/CD25/CD127/CD95/CD27. Expressed TCRB transcripts were sequenced because the entire RNA isolate underwent reverse transcription. Libraries were prepared by immunoSEQ multiplex PCR; TCRdb keeps only in-frame clonotypes and omits some of them. The sample yields some 300,000 clones, under 8.5% seen once. The V gene lost 1 base and the J gene lost 8 bases, with 8 bases spanning the gap. Germline loops: CDR1 SGHDN, CDR2 FVKESK. This CDR3 comprises 12 residues. This clone was seen ten or more times.

The rearrangement links TRBV14 to TRBJ1-2; no reliable D call. The source is a woman aged 18-29 years in good health. Sequencing used central memory CD4+ T cells from blood. In DNA, the CDR3 is TGTGCCAGCAGCCAAGGTGGAAGAGGCTACACCTTC. Its protein is CASSQGGRGYTF.